This T cell receptor beta chain was captured in a study of shared clonotypes between healthy human individuals. As for this clone: Its antigen is unknown.

Study outcomes and limitations: In this cohort, only blood was sampled, and tissue repertoires likely differ. Sequencing depth was predicted to influence how clonotypes are shared among donors.

The germline CDR1 and CDR2 sequences are SGHTA and FQGNSA. This CDR3 region has 15 residues. V was cut by 1 base and J by 1 base, with 10 bases left in between. Assay: immunoSEQ multiplex PCR; the TCRdb copy retains only in-frame clones and omits some. This repertoire shows 2.3 million or so clones, approximately 95% found once; its top ten account for about 0.37%. Division of CD4+ cells produced a CD45RA+ naive subset and a CD45RA-negative memory subset. The sample taken for sequencing was naive CD4+ T cells from PBMCs. Subset in this sample: CD45RA+ positively selected. This clonotype was sampled from a young man in good health. Some clones in this sample may be carry-over from other donors' samples. The V and J genes are TRBV7-2 and TRBJ1-1; D is undetermined. The CDR3 region is CASSLGRIGNTEAFF. The DNA of the CDR3 is TGTGCCAGCAGCTTAGGGCGAATCGGGAACACTGAAGCTTTCTTT. Together with reference TRBV7-2 and TRBJ1-1, the CDR3 gives the full variable domain: GAGVSQSPSNKVTEKGKDVELRCDPISGHTALYWYRQSLGQGLEFLIYFQGNSAPDKSGLPSDRFSAERTGGSVSTLTIQRTQQEDSAVYLCASSLGRIGNTEAFFGQGTRLTVV.